The TCR beta chain described here comes from a study of T-cell reconstitution after alpha-beta-depleted transplantation in children. Unique molecular identifiers featured in how the TCRbeta library was prepared. Via MiXCR, TCRdb re-called the PCR reads, giving one row per CDR3 protein. Seen here are about 500,000 distinct CDR3 sequences, approximately 30% observed once, and the top ten hold less than 2.5%. CDR3 length: 13 residues. With 5 bases removed from V and 5 bases from J, the gap between germline ends came to 10 bases. The sequencing here drew on PBMCs from the stem cell graft donor, taken from the stem cell graft. The chain carries TRBV12-3 or TRBV12-4 and TRBJ1-5; the D gene is possibly TRBD1 (5 bases). The clonotype comes from a human donor who donated a stem cell graft to a child with aplastic anemia. The CDR3 DNA reads TGTGCCAGCAGTCGAGGGGTAGATCAGCCCCAGCATTTT. Translating it yields CASSRGVDQPQHF.